Listed here are 27 T cell receptor beta chains from one sample, sequenced in a study of cytomegalovirus exposure and HLA in healthy donors. PCR used 60 Vbeta primers and 13 Jbeta primers. TCRdb keeps only in-frame clones here, not all; method: immunoSEQ multiplex PCR. This sample yields 100,000 to 150,000 clones, of which 81% are seen a single time; about 3.9% belongs to the top ten. Input material: PBMCs. The source of these receptors is a man aged 18 to 29 in good health and CMV-seropositive.

This clone was counted a single time. The DNA for the CDR3 is TGTGCCAGCAGCTTAGTTCGGACAGTGAACACTGAAGCTTTCTTT. Protein: CASSLVRTVNTEAFF. This chain links TRBV11-2 with TRBJ1-1, with D maybe TRBD1 (6 bases). Per germline, CDR1 SGHAT and CDR2 FQNNGV. V was cut by 1 base and J by 0 bases, with 9 bases left in between. The CDR3 has 15 residues.

The CDR3 loop is CASSNPVRGSDTQYF. The DNA of the CDR3 is TGTGCCAGCAGCAACCCGGTCCGGGGGTCAGATACGCAGTATTTT. The J gene is TRBJ2-3, the V gene TRBV21-1; no check of the table's D call, TRBD2, against the DNA was made. TRBV21-1 is a pseudogene segment. The CDR3 runs to 15 residues.

The chain employs TRBV19 and TRBJ2-5; 8 bases map to TRBD2. The CDR3 length is 17 residues. Per the germline V gene, CDR1 is LNHDA and CDR2 is SQIVND (reference sequence). V dropped 2 bases and J dropped 4; count of bases not matched to a gene: 12. The CDR3 is CASSIWGPGRGRETQYF. Written as DNA, the CDR3 is TGTGCCAGTAGTATATGGGGACCCGGGAGGGGTCGAGAGACCCAGTACTTC.

The chain combines TRBV4-1 with TRBJ2-7; TRBD2 matches at 15 bases. The CDR3 covers 16 residues. V shed 4 bases, J shed 3 bases, and the junction held 4 bases outside the gene matches. CDR1 and CDR2 (germline): MGHRA, YSYEKL. The CDR3 DNA is TGCGCCAGCAGCCGGGGGACTAGCGGGGGGCTCTACGAGCAGTACTTC. Translated: CASSRGTSGGLYEQYF.

The J gene is TRBJ2-7, the V gene TRBV6-1; TRBD1 might be the D (5 bases). The CDR3 spans 14 residues. Looked up from germline, CDR1 is MNHNS and CDR2 is SASEGT. The V and J ends lost 0 bases and 1 base respectively, with 7 bases between them. The DNA of the CDR3 is TGTGCCAGCAGTGAAGCAGACAGTTCCTACGAGCAGTACTTC. Its protein product is CASSEADSSYEQYF.

The genes are TRBV2 and TRBJ2-1; 13 bases are a match to TRBD2. V shed 4 bases, J shed 3 bases, and the junction held 3 bases outside the gene matches. The length of the CDR3 is 16 residues. Germline assignment: CDR1 SNHLY and CDR2 FYNNEI. CDR3 sequence reads: CASSARLAGGYNEQFF. CDR3 nucleotide sequence: TGTGCCAGCAGTGCTAGACTAGCGGGAGGCTACAATGAGCAGTTCTTC.

This sequence joins TRBV30 and TRBJ2-4; D gene uncertain. The V end was cut by 2 bases, the J end by 7 bases, with 15 bases between. CDR3 length: 14 amino acids. Germline loops: CDR1 GTSNPN, CDR2 SVGIG (reference sequence). The CDR3 DNA is TGTGCCTGGAGTCCCGAGAGTTCCGGGAACATTCAGTACTTC. It is translated as CAWSPESSGNIQYF.

The chain recombines TRBV19 with TRBJ1-1; D may be TRBD1 (6 bases). The germline V and J ends were trimmed by 4 bases and 10 bases, with 13 bases remaining between them. From germline, CDR1 is LNHDA and CDR2 SQIVND (reference sequence). The CDR3 has 12 residues. CDR3 region: CASSRTGSRAFF. The CDR3 bases are TGTGCCAGTAGTAGAACAGGGTCTCGAGCTTTCTTT.

The V and J genes are TRBV30 and TRBJ1-2, with 11 positions matching TRBD1. The CDR3 loop spans 18 amino acids. J was trimmed by 3 bases and V by 2 bases; bases with no gene match: 14. In germline, CDR1 is GTSNPN, CDR2 SVGIG (reference sequence). This CDR3 reads CAWSITHPDRGRDYGYTF. CDR3 nucleotides: TGTGCCTGGAGTATAACACACCCGGACAGGGGGCGAGACTATGGCTACACCTTC. The full variable domain, completed using reference TRBV30 and TRBJ1-2, is SQTIHQWPATLVQPVGSPLSLECTVEGTSNPNLYWYRQAAGRGLQLLFYSVGIGQISSEVPQNLSASRPQDRQFILSSKKLLLSDSGFYLCAWSITHPDRGRDYGYTFGSGTRLTVV.

The rearrangement links TRBV6-6 to TRBJ1-5, with a tentative D call TRBD1 (6 bases). Germline lookup yields CDR1 MNHNY and CDR2 SVGAGI (reference sequence). V shed 8 bases and J shed 0 bases, with 11 bases lying between them. The CDR3 is 14 amino acids. CDR3 residues: CASRGAGSNQPQHF. CDR3 DNA sequence: TGTGCCAGCCGGGGGGCGGGTAGCAATCAGCCCCAGCATTTT.

This clone has just a few counts. This chain uses TRBV19 with TRBJ1-2; D is perhaps TRBD1 (5 bases). The germline V and J ends were trimmed by 4 bases and 7 bases, with 19 bases remaining between them. Germline V CDR1 and CDR2: LNHDA, SQIVND (reference sequence). The CDR3 has 15 residues. CDR3 sequence: CASSTPGRRLGGYTF. In nucleotides, the CDR3 is TGTGCCAGTAGTACTCCAGGGAGGAGGCTGGGTGGCTACACCTTC.

This clone has more than one count but fewer than ten. V gene TRBV6-1 combines with J gene TRBJ1-1; 7 nucleotides line up with TRBD1. Per the germline V gene, CDR1 is MNHNS and CDR2 is SASEGT. Trimming removed 0 bases from V and 4 bases from J; junction bases left unmatched: 5. The CDR3 contains 15 residues. In DNA form, the CDR3 reads TGTGCCAGCAGTGAAGCCGAAACAGGGGCCACTGAAGCTTTCTTT. It yields the protein CASSEAETGATEAFF.

This clone was counted between two and nine times. The chain carries TRBV6-1 and TRBJ2-2; tentative D call: TRBD2 (5 bases). Trimming cost V 0 bases and J 7 bases, with 9 bases left between them. The CDR3 loop spans 14 amino acids. CDR1 is MNHNS, CDR2 SASEGT, per germline. In nucleotides, the CDR3 is TGTGCCAGCAGTGAAGCGGGAGAGAGCGGGGAGCTGTTTTTT. Translating it yields CASSEAGESGELFF.

This chain uses TRBV11-1 with TRBJ1-1; tentatively, D is TRBD1 (5 bases). The CDR3 is 16 amino acids. Germline V gene sequence: CDR1 SGHAT, CDR2 FQDESV (reference sequence). V was clipped by 5 bases and J by 0 bases, with 16 bases between them. The CDR3 here is CASSRPPPGVNTEAFF. CDR3 DNA sequence: TGTGCCAGCAGCCGACCCCCGCCGGGGGTGAACACTGAAGCTTTCTTT.

The chain carries TRBV19 and TRBJ1-2; 9 bases are a match to TRBD1. The CDR3 loop spans 13 amino acids. The V gene's germline CDR1 is LNHDA and CDR2 SQIVND (reference sequence). V dropped 6 bases and J dropped 6; count of bases not matched to a gene: 5. The CDR3 sequence is CASSPRTGDGYTF. DNA for the CDR3: TGTGCCAGTAGCCCAAGGACAGGGGATGGCTACACCTTC.

The V gene is TRBV12-5, the J gene TRBJ2-5, with D possibly matching TRBD1 (6 bases). The DNA end is a closer match to TRBJ2-7, so the J assignment may be wrong. Germline V gene lookup returns CDR1 LGHNT and CDR2 FRNRAP. This CDR3 is 14 amino acids long. The CDR3 loop is CASGLTGTSYEQYF. DNA for the CDR3: TGTGCTAGTGGTTTAACAGGGACCTCCTACGAGCAGTACTTC.

The chain employs TRBV5-8 and TRBJ2-7; D is unclear. This CDR3 comprises 14 residues. The germline V gene encodes CDR1 SGHTS and CDR2 YDEGEE. Deletions cut 4 bases from V and 0 bases from J, with 11 bases between. The DNA of the CDR3 is TGTGCCAGCAGCCCCGTGGCAGACTCCTACGAGCAGTACTTC. This translates into CASSPVADSYEQYF.

The chain recombines TRBV27 with TRBJ2-1; weak D call: TRBD2 (6 bases). The CDR3 has 16 residues. Trimming shortened V by 4 bases and J by 4 bases, and 17 bases separated the two germline ends. From germline, CDR1 is MNHEY and CDR2 SMNVEV (reference sequence). The CDR3 loop reads CASSSTTGLPYNEQFF. The CDR3 DNA sequence: TGTGCCAGCAGTTCCACAACGGGACTCCCGTACAATGAGCAGTTCTTC.

The CDR3 is CASKGTGPFTGELFF. DNA of the CDR3: TGTGCCAGCAAAGGGACAGGGCCCTTCACCGGGGAGCTGTTTTTT. The chain joins TRBV2 to TRBJ2-2, with 9 nucleotides matching TRBD1. Per the germline V gene, CDR1 is SNHLY and CDR2 is FYNNEI. V shed 7 bases, J shed 4 bases, and the junction held 7 bases outside the gene matches. The CDR3 has 15 residues.

The table lists this clone with a few counts. V and J are TRBV4-3 and TRBJ1-2, with a possible D match to TRBD1 (6 bases). The CDR3 runs to 13 residues. V shed 0 bases and J shed 8 bases, with 10 bases lying between them. Germline CDR1 LGHNA, CDR2 YSLEER. Written as DNA, the CDR3 is TGCGCCAGCAGCCAAGATCAAGGGGGAGGCTACACCTTC. Protein product: CASSQDQGGGYTF.

In the case of this clone: One junction end does not reproduce the germline sequence, and a read error may be involved. The rearrangement joins TRBV4-3 to TRBJ2-1; a weak D match, TRBD2 (5 bases). Germline CDR1 and CDR2: LGHNA and YSLEER. The length of the CDR3 is 16 residues. The DNA of the CDR3 is TGCGCCAGTAGCCAAAGGCCCCCGGGGTTGGGTGGGGAGCAGTTCTTC. This sequence encodes CASSQRPPGLGGEQFF.

The J gene is TRBJ2-7, the V gene TRBV27, with 9 bases aligning to TRBD1. This CDR3 spans 15 amino acids. V lost 6 bases to trimming and J lost 5 bases; unmatched junction nucleotides: 11. Germline V gene lookup returns CDR1 MNHEY and CDR2 SMNVEV (reference sequence). In DNA, the CDR3 is TGTGCCAGCAGCCTACAAACTACAGGGGGCAACGAGCAGTACTTC. This codes for CASSLQTTGGNEQYF.

This clone was counted once. The chain couples TRBV19 to TRBJ1-3; D remains ambiguous. The germline V gene encodes CDR1 LNHDA and CDR2 SQIVND (reference sequence). Trimming stripped 3 bases from V and 2 bases from J, with 11 bases between. The CDR3 contains 15 residues. This CDR3 reads CASSMGGSPGNTIYF. The CDR3 region has the DNA TGTGCCAGTAGTATGGGAGGGTCGCCTGGAAACACCATATATTTT.

The chain joins TRBV7-2 to TRBJ2-7; 7 nucleotides agree with TRBD1. Per the germline V gene, CDR1 is SGHTA and CDR2 is FQGNSA. V dropped 4 bases and J dropped 0; count of bases not matched to a gene: 6. The CDR3 covers 15 residues. CDR3 DNA sequence: TGTGCCAGCAGCTGGACAGGCCGAAGCTCCTACGAGCAGTACTTC. As protein: CASSWTGRSSYEQYF.

The chain recombines TRBV6-1 with TRBJ1-5; no reliable D call. The CDR3 contains 18 residues. CDR1 is MNHNS and CDR2 is SASEGT in the germline V gene. Trimming cost V 0 bases and J 0 bases, with 15 bases left between them. The CDR3 bases are TGTGCCAGCAGTGAAGCGACCGGGGATGTGAATAGCAATCAGCCCCAGCATTTT. Translated: CASSEATGDVNSNQPQHF.

This clone was detected only once. The chain has TRBV30 and TRBJ1-6, with D unclear. V gave up 1 base and J gave up 0 bases, with 4 bases separating them. Germline V CDR1 and CDR2: GTSNPN, SVGIG (reference sequence). This CDR3 is built from 14 residues. DNA for the CDR3: TGTGCCTGGAGTGGGAGCTCCTATAATTCACCCCTCCACTTT. It codes for CAWSGSSYNSPLHF.

The chain is built from TRBV4-3 and TRBJ1-1; 10 bases fit TRBD1. This CDR3 spans 14 amino acids. Germline CDR1 LGHNA, CDR2 YSLEER. V was pared by 4 bases and J by 6 bases, with 5 bases of the junction left unmatched. The CDR3: CASSRLGTGAEAFF. CDR3 sequence (DNA): TGCGCCAGCAGCCGATTAGGGACAGGGGCTGAAGCTTTCTTT.